The sequence of this T cell receptor beta chain was determined in a study of technical replicates of blood from a few donors. This CDR3 region has 16 residues. V gave up 5 bases and J gave up 2 bases, with 18 bases separating them. Germline V gene data show CDR1 as SGHNT and CDR2 as YYREEE (reference sequence). The repertoire was sequenced with immunoSEQ multiplex PCR; TCRdb's copy has only in-frame clones and lacks some. This sample has some 85,000 clones; approximately 96% occur once, and the top ten carry 0.3% to 0.35%. The sequenced sample consisted of T cells isolated from PBMCs. The V gene is TRBV5-4, the J gene TRBJ2-3; TRBD1 is a possible D gene (6 bases). The sequence was obtained from a human donor in good health. This chain's CDR3 is CASSSRPQGFTDTQYF. As DNA, the CDR3 is TGTGCCAGCAGTTCCCGGCCCCAGGGGTTCACAGATACGCAGTATTTT. Variable domain in full (rest from reference TRBV5-4 and TRBJ2-3): ETGVTQSPTHLIKTRGQQVTLRCSSQSGHNTVSWYQQALGQGPQFIFQYYREEENGRGNFPPRFSGLQFPNYSSELNVNALELDDSALYLCASSSRPQGFTDTQYFGPGTRLTVL.